A single sample gave rise to the 14 T cell receptor beta chains below, sequenced in a study of cytomegalovirus exposure and HLA in healthy donors. Researchers ran the PCR with 60 Vbeta and 13 Jbeta primers. Only in-frame clones appear in the TCRdb table, and some are missing; sequencing was by immunoSEQ multiplex PCR. The repertoire holds about 180,000 clones, with over 70% as singletons. The sample taken for sequencing was PBMCs. These receptors all come from a woman aged 50 to 65 in good health and CMV-seronegative.

This clone showed up just a few times. The rearrangement links TRBV30 to TRBJ1-1; no firm D call. The CDR3 is 12 residues long. Germline-derived CDR1 and CDR2 are GTSNPN and SVGIG (reference sequence). V lost 4 bases, J lost 11 bases, and 17 bases lay in between. CDR3 nucleotide sequence: TGTGCCTGGACCGAATCAGGATTACGGGCTTTCTTT. Amino acids: CAWTESGLRAFF.

The V gene is TRBV7-9, the J gene TRBJ2-1, with 7 bases lining up with TRBD2. The V segment lost 4 bases and the J segment 3 bases; nucleotides outside the gene matches: 9. The CDR3 is 16 amino acids. The germline V gene encodes CDR1 SEHNR and CDR2 FQNEAQ (reference sequence). CDR3 coding DNA: TGTGCCAGCAGCTACCGGACTAGTCTGTTCTACAATGAGCAGTTCTTC. Protein product: CASSYRTSLFYNEQFF.

V and J are TRBV6-1 and TRBJ2-7, with no clear D. The CDR3 loop spans 12 amino acids. The V end lost 11 bases, the J end lost 3 bases, and 14 bases lay between the germline ends. CDR1 MNHNS and CDR2 SASEGT come from the germline V gene. CDR3 sequence: CAAKTEVYEQYF. The CDR3 bases are TGTGCCGCGAAAACCGAGGTCTACGAGCAGTACTTC.

This sequence joins TRBV1 and TRBJ2-7; the table's D call, TRBD1, was not checked against the DNA. TRBV1 is labeled a pseudogene. The CDR3 has 15 amino acids. CDR3 sequence: CTSSQDCDNSYEQYF. In DNA form, the CDR3 reads TGCACCAGCAGCCAAGATTGCGACAACTCCTACGAGCAGTACTTC.

This rearrangement joins TRBV27 to TRBJ1-5, with D possibly being TRBD1 (6 bases). Germline V lookup: CDR1 MNHEY, CDR2 SMNVEV (reference sequence). The CDR3 consists of 14 residues. Trimming cost V 2 bases and J 6 bases, with 11 bases left between them. CDR3 region: CASSLARGGQPQHF. CDR3 sequence (DNA): TGTGCCAGCAGTTTAGCAAGGGGGGGTCAGCCCCAGCATTTT.

The sample holds a few counts of this clone. The rearrangement links TRBV10-1 to TRBJ2-1; TRBD2 aligns across 8 bases. Trimming took 8 bases from V and 0 from J; bases not matched to a gene: 3. The CDR3 length is 14 residues. Germline V gene lookup returns CDR1 WNHNN and CDR2 SYGVQD (reference sequence). CDR3 DNA: TGCGCCAGCGCCGCGGGAGGCTCCTACAATGAGCAGTTCTTC. It encodes CASAAGGSYNEQFF.

This chain links TRBV5-4 with TRBJ2-1, with 8 bases matching TRBD2. V lost 1 base and J lost 2; bases outside the gene matches: 8. Germline CDR1 is SGHNT and CDR2 is YYREEE (reference sequence). The CDR3 is 17 amino acids. The CDR3 protein is CASSLPPGLGTYNEQFF. Here the CDR3 DNA reads TGTGCCAGCAGCTTGCCCCCGGGACTAGGCACCTACAATGAGCAGTTCTTC.

This clone was seen just once. V usage is TRBV5-1 and J usage is TRBJ1-1; unclear D gene. This CDR3 has 14 amino acids. Trimming removed 4 bases from V and 0 bases from J, with 10 bases in between. Looked up from germline, CDR1 is SGHRS and CDR2 is YFSETQ. The CDR3 nucleotides are TGCGCCAGCAGCCCCAGAAATTTGAACACTGAAGCTTTCTTT. Its protein product is CASSPRNLNTEAFF.

The genes are TRBV2 and TRBJ1-2, with 10 bases matching TRBD1. Germline lookup yields CDR1 SNHLY and CDR2 FYNNEI. The CDR3 consists of 16 residues. The J segment lost 8 bases and the V segment lost 8 bases, leaving 17 bases of the junction unmatched. The CDR3 DNA follows: TGTGCCAGCCACCGTGGAGGCCGGGACAGGGGTTGGGGCTACACCTTC. This encodes CASHRGGRDRGWGYTF.

V is TRBV10-3 and J is TRBJ2-5, with a tentative D call TRBD2 (7 bases). Germline-derived CDR1 and CDR2 are ENHRY and SYGVKD. Trimming cost V 0 bases and J 4 bases, with 9 bases left between them. This CDR3 contains 14 residues. The CDR3 nucleotides are TGTGCCATCAGTGAGTCGGCGGGGGCAGAGACCCAGTACTTC. Amino acids: CAISESAGAETQYF.

The rearrangement links TRBV2 to TRBJ2-7; perhaps TRBD1 as D (6 bases). CDR3 length equals 16 residues. From germline, CDR1 is SNHLY and CDR2 FYNNEI. The V gene lost 6 bases and the J gene lost 4 bases, with 22 bases spanning the gap. The CDR3 loop is CASSHLTGITHYEQYF. The CDR3 DNA reads TGTGCCAGCAGCCACCTTACAGGGATAACCCATTACGAGCAGTACTTC. Full variable domain (outside the CDR3, taken from reference TRBV2 and TRBJ2-7): EPEVTQTPSHQVTQMGQEVILRCVPISNHLYFYWYRQILGQKVEFLVSFYNNEISEKSEIFDDQFSVERPDGSNFTLKIRSTKLEDSAMYFCASSHLTGITHYEQYFGPGTRLTVT.

J is TRBJ2-3 and V is TRBV28, with TRBD1 as a possible D gene (6 bases). CDR1 is MDHEN, CDR2 SYDVKM, per germline. Trimming cost V 7 bases and J 2 bases, with 13 bases left between them. This CDR3 spans 14 amino acids. CDR3 coding DNA: TGTGCCAGCACCCTAATGGGACACACAGATACGCAGTATTTT. This encodes CASTLMGHTDTQYF.

The genes are TRBV9 and TRBJ2-7; tentatively, D is TRBD2 (6 bases). CDR1 is SGDLS, CDR2 YYNGEE, per germline. This CDR3 spans 15 amino acids. Between the trimmed V and J ends, which lost 3 bases and 2 bases, there was a span of 15 bases. The CDR3 reads CASSETGTPTYEQYF. The CDR3, as DNA: TGTGCCAGCAGCGAAACCGGGACTCCCACCTACGAGCAGTACTTC.

The chain uses TRBV5-4 and TRBJ2-5; a weak D match, TRBD1 (5 bases). The CDR3 runs 13 residues. The germline V gene encodes CDR1 SGHNT and CDR2 YYREEE (reference sequence). V lost 7 bases and J 3 bases, leaving 13 bases between the germline ends. The CDR3 loop is CASYRWGEETQYF. In nucleotides, the CDR3 is TGTGCCAGCTATCGGTGGGGCGAAGAGACCCAGTACTTC.